A single sample is the source of the 16 T cell receptor beta chains below, sequenced in a study of early T cells in non-severe SARS-CoV-2 infection. TCRdb itself ran the 5' RACE reads through MiXCR, one entry per CDR3 protein. The sample consists of about 48,000 distinct CDR3 sequences, about 6% of them appearing once. The material was whole blood, obtained at baseline. These receptors were obtained from an adult who was a healthcare worker with PCR-confirmed SARS-CoV-2 infection or an uninfected control (not recorded which).

V is TRBV5-1 and J is TRBJ1-2; D unclear. CDR3 length equals 13 residues. Germline-derived CDR1 and CDR2 are SGHRS and YFSETQ. Trimming left V 2 bases short and J 5 bases short, with 10 bases between. The CDR3 DNA reads TGCGCCAGCAGCTTTGGCCGGGATTATGGCTACACCTTC. Its translation is CASSFGRDYGYTF. Complete variable domain (other parts from reference TRBV5-1 and TRBJ1-2): KAGVTQTPRYLIKTRGQQVTLSCSPISGHRSVSWYQQTPGQGLQFLFEYFSETQRNKGNFPGRFSGRQFSNSRSEMNVSTLELGDSALYLCASSFGRDYGYTFGSGTRLTVV.

This clonotype has only a few counts. The rearrangement uses TRBV28 and TRBJ2-1; the D is unclear. The CDR3 is 15 residues long. V lost 4 bases and J 3 bases, leaving 13 bases between the germline ends. Germline V gene sequence: CDR1 MDHEN, CDR2 SYDVKM. The CDR3 sequence: CASSSEGGFYNEQFF. The CDR3 region has the DNA TGTGCCAGCAGTTCTGAAGGTGGATTCTACAATGAGCAGTTCTTC.

This clonotype showed up many times. V gene TRBV9 combines with J gene TRBJ2-2, with D unclear. Trimming removed 0 bases from V and 7 bases from J, with 10 bases in between. Germline V CDR1 and CDR2: SGDLS, YYNGEE. The CDR3 covers 14 residues. The CDR3 DNA sequence: TGTGCCAGCAGCGTAGCGGTCGTTGGCGGGGAGCTGTTTTTT. It translates to CASSVAVVGGELFF.

This clonotype was observed at least ten times. This rearrangement joins TRBV20-1 to TRBJ2-7; TRBD1 is a possible D gene (6 bases). The germline V gene encodes CDR1 DFQATT and CDR2 SNEGSKA (reference sequence). This CDR3 spans 13 amino acids. CDR3 DNA: TGCAGCGCCTCCCAGGGGCGGTTGGACGAGCAGTACTTC. Translated, it gives CSASQGRLDEQYF.

The chain uses TRBV4-2 and TRBJ2-4; 11 bases match TRBD2. Germline V gene data show CDR1 as LGHNA and CDR2 as YNFKEQ. V gave up 4 bases and J gave up 6 bases; unmatched junction bases: 17. The CDR3 is made up of 19 amino acids. CDR3 DNA sequence: TGTGCCAGCAGCCTCCGAGAAGGTAGCGGGAGGGAGGAGAGAAACATTCAGTACTTC. Amino acid sequence: CASSLREGSGREERNIQYF.

This clonotype has at least ten counts. The rearrangement links TRBV10-3 to TRBJ2-3; TRBD1 matches 7 bases. This CDR3 has 15 amino acids. Germline values: CDR1 ENHRY, CDR2 SYGVKD. The V and J ends lost 8 bases and 6 bases, in that order; junction bases with no gene match: 14. The DNA of the CDR3 is TGTGCCATCCACTCCGACAGGGCCCCACAGGATACGCAGTATTTT. It specifies CAIHSDRAPQDTQYF.

This clonotype was picked up many times. V is TRBV6-1 and J is TRBJ1-3; D unresolved. Germline lookup yields CDR1 MNHNS and CDR2 SASEGT. The CDR3 runs to 14 residues. V shed 7 bases and J shed 0 bases, with 10 bases lying between them. The CDR3 DNA is TGTGCCAGCAACTCTGCTGCCTCTGGAAACACCATATATTTT. Translated: CASNSAASGNTIYF.

This clonotype has a count of ten or more. This chain links TRBV21-1 with TRBJ2-7; the D call TRBD2 from the table was never checked on the DNA. TRBV21-1 is given as a pseudogene. The CDR3 is 18 residues long. CDR3 loop: CASSKVLVGVRESYEQYF. The CDR3 DNA reads as TGTGCCAGCAGCAAAGTCCTCGTAGGGGTGCGGGAGTCCTACGAGCAGTACTTC.

The chain couples TRBV2 to TRBJ2-5; weak D call: TRBD2 (5 bases). The CDR3 is 12 residues long. Trimming removed 4 bases from V and 10 bases from J, with 13 bases in between. Germline V gives CDR1 SNHLY, CDR2 FYNNEI. The chain's CDR3 is CASSGRIEGQYF. DNA for the CDR3: TGTGCCAGCAGTGGGCGTATAGAGGGCCAGTACTTC.

The chain employs TRBV28 and TRBJ2-5; D gene unclear. The length of the CDR3 is 14 residues. Between the trimmed V and J ends, which lost 4 bases and 5 bases, there was a span of 14 bases. In germline, CDR1 is MDHEN, CDR2 SYDVKM. The CDR3 DNA reads TGTGCCAGCAGTTCTCCCTCCCCCGGCGAGACCCAGTACTTC. This sequence encodes CASSSPSPGETQYF.

Many counts were recorded for this clonotype. J is TRBJ2-7 and V is TRBV2, with unresolved D. Germline CDR1 SNHLY, CDR2 FYNNEI. The CDR3 consists of 13 residues. V lost 3 bases and J 5 bases, leaving 11 bases between the germline ends. The CDR3 region has the DNA TGTGCCAGCAGTGATGCAGTTGGCGACGAGCAGTACTTC. Translation gives CASSDAVGDEQYF. The full variable domain, rest sourced from reference TRBV2 and TRBJ2-7, is EPEVTQTPSHQVTQMGQEVILRCVPISNHLYFYWYRQILGQKVEFLVSFYNNEISEKSEIFDDQFSVERPDGSNFTLKIRSTKLEDSAMYFCASSDAVGDEQYFGPGTRLTVT.

This rearrangement joins TRBV5-5 to TRBJ2-5; tentatively, D is TRBD2 (6 bases). V was pared by 5 bases and J by 1 base, with 18 bases between. This CDR3 has 16 residues. Germline V CDR1 and CDR2: SGHKS, YYEKEE (reference sequence). Here the CDR3 reads CASRFSLATIQETQYF. In DNA form, the CDR3 reads TGTGCCAGCAGATTTTCCCTAGCGACGATCCAAGAGACCCAGTACTTC.

This clonotype was detected a few times. The chain employs TRBV20-1 and TRBJ2-3; 11 nucleotides align to TRBD2. This CDR3 spans 14 amino acids. Germline lookup yields CDR1 DFQATT and CDR2 SNEGSKA (reference sequence). The V gene end was trimmed by 6 bases and the J gene end by 3 bases; junction bases not matched to a gene: 5. CDR3 sequence (DNA): TGCAGTGCCCTAGCGGGAGGAGGAACAGATACGCAGTATTTT. This encodes CSALAGGGTDTQYF.

There are many counts of this clonotype. The V call is TRBV10-2, the J call TRBJ2-3, with 9 bases that match TRBD2. In germline, CDR1 is WSHSY, CDR2 SAAADI. The CDR3 consists of 16 residues. Trimming at V came to 0 bases and at J to 1 base, leaving 2 bases not matched to a gene. Written as DNA, the CDR3 is TGCGCCAGCAGTGAGTCAGGCGGGAGGGGCACAGATACGCAGTATTTT. The encoded protein is CASSESGGRGTDTQYF.

This clonotype was recorded at least ten times. The rearrangement joins TRBV25-1 to TRBJ1-2, with 7 bases fitting TRBD1. The CDR3 consists of 13 residues. The V segment lost 3 bases and the J segment 5 bases; nucleotides outside the gene matches: 3. CDR1 and CDR2 from the germline V gene are MGHDK and SYGVNS. The CDR3 sequence: CASSDMTGYGYTF. The CDR3 nucleotides are TGTGCCAGCAGTGATATGACAGGGTATGGCTACACCTTC.

This clonotype was seen a few times. V and J are TRBV19 and TRBJ1-1; D not resolved. Germline V gene data show CDR1 as LNHDA and CDR2 as SQIVND (reference sequence). This CDR3 has 16 amino acids. The germline V and J ends were trimmed by 5 bases and 0 bases, with 16 bases remaining between them. CDR3 loop: CASSYGETAMNTEAFF. In nucleotides, the CDR3 is TGTGCCAGTAGTTATGGTGAAACCGCTATGAACACTGAAGCTTTCTTT.